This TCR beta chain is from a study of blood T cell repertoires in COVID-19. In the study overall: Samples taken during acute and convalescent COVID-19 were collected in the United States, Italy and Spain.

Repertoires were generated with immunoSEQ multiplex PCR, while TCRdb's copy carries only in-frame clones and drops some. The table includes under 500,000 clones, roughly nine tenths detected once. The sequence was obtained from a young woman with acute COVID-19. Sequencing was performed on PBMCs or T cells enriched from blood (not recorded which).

CDR3 bases: TGTGCCAGCAGCCAAGATCGGGCGGGGTTAGGCTACGAGCAGTACTTC. This translates into CASSQDRAGLGYEQYF. The chain uses TRBV3-1 (or the pseudogene TRBV3-2) and TRBJ2-7; TRBD2 might be the D (6 bases). V shed 0 bases and J shed 3 bases, with 15 bases lying between them. Germline lookup yields CDR1 LGHDT and CDR2 YNNKEL (reference sequence). The CDR3 loop spans 16 amino acids.